The rows below give T cell receptor beta chains drawn from one sample of a study of T-cell memory formation after mild COVID-19. TCRdb fed the 5' RACE reads into MiXCR, producing one record per CDR3 protein. Here the sample spans approximately 150,000 distinct CDR3 sequences, approximately 21% being singletons. The sample taken for sequencing was PBMCs or a T cell subset sorted from them (not recorded which). Receptors were obtained from an adult woman who had mild COVID-19 (a few samples of this study predate the infection). Cell type and time point are not known. The CDR3 runs from the conserved cysteine through the conserved F or W. D genes are given only for firm matches. Not all rows give a size; the values are once, few, many and, for expanded clones, a class.

D	size	length	V	J	CDR3	DNA
TRBD2	.	16	TRBV5-1	TRBJ2-1	CASSLGGGRAYNEQFF	TGCGCCAGCAGCTTGGGGGGCGGGAGAGCCTACAATGAGCAGTTCTTC
.	.	13	TRBV7-7	TRBJ2-1	CASSLAAESGQFF	TGTGCTAGCAGCTTAGCCGCGGAGTCTGGGCAGTTCTTC
.	few	16	TRBV7-2	TRBJ2-1	CASSLGGTMLYNEQFF	TGTGCCAGCAGCTTAGGGGGGACAATGCTCTACAATGAGCAGTTCTTC
.	.	13	TRBV9	TRBJ2-5	CASSVGGAETQYF	TGTGCCAGCAGCGTAGGTGGGGCCGAGACCCAGTACTTC
TRBD2	.	15	TRBV20-1	TRBJ2-4	CSASRSGAAKNIQYF	TGCAGTGCTAGTCGTAGCGGGGCGGCCAAAAACATTCAGTACTTC
TRBD1	.	14	TRBV18	TRBJ2-1	CASSGQGQYNEQFF	TGTGCCAGCTCAGGACAGGGTCAGTACAATGAGCAGTTCTTC
.	few	14	TRBV10-3	TRBJ2-7	CAISESWAAYEQYF	TGTGCCATCAGTGAGTCGTGGGCCGCCTACGAGCAGTACTTC
TRBD1	few	13	TRBV30	TRBJ1-1	CAGDRGGDTEAFF	TGTGCCGGGGACAGGGGGGGGGACACTGAAGCTTTCTTT
.	many	16	TRBV14	TRBJ2-3	CASSHVAGLVTDTQYF	TGTGCCAGCAGCCACGTGGCAGGGTTAGTCACAGATACGCAGTATTTT
.	.	17	TRBV7-9	TRBJ2-1	CASSLGRQASSYNEQFF	TGTGCCAGCAGCTTAGGTCGGCAGGCGAGCTCCTACAATGAGCAGTTCTTC
TRBD2	.	17	TRBV12-3/TRBV12-4	TRBJ2-1	CASSLRGLAWIYNEQFF	TGTGCCAGCAGTTTAAGGGGACTAGCGTGGATCTACAATGAGCAGTTCTTC
.	.	15	TRBV7-2	TRBJ2-1	CASRYDSASYNEQFF	TGTGCCAGCAGATACGACAGCGCTTCCTACAATGAGCAGTTCTTC
.	.	18	TRBV3-1	TRBJ2-2	CASSQEDGLPTNTGELFF	TGTGCCAGCAGCCAAGAAGACGGTCTACCTACGAACACCGGGGAGCTGTTTTTT
TRBD2	.	14	TRBV6-1	TRBJ2-3	CASSTSGRQDTQYF	TGTGCCAGCAGCACAAGCGGGAGGCAAGATACGCAGTATTTT
.	few	19	TRBV24-1	TRBJ2-5	CATSDRDSPLTGFAETQYF	TGTGCCACCAGTGATCGGGACTCCCCCCTAACGGGATTCGCGGAGACCCAGTACTTC
TRBD2	few	15	TRBV20-1	TRBJ2-7	CSARDASGSHYEQYF	TGCAGTGCTAGAGATGCTAGCGGAAGCCATTACGAGCAGTACTTC
TRBD2	few	21	TRBV4-3	TRBJ2-3	CASSQESRTSGRLGATDTQYF	TGCGCCAGCAGCCAAGAATCGCGGACTAGCGGGAGGTTGGGGGCCACAGATACGCAGTATTTT
TRBD2	.	16	TRBV12-3/TRBV12-4	TRBJ2-5	CASRLGLAGGQETQYF	TGTGCCAGCAGACTGGGACTAGCGGGGGGGCAAGAGACCCAGTACTTC
.	many	11	TRBV5-1	TRBJ2-5	CASSLKETQYF	TGTGCCAGCAGCTTAAAAGAGACCCAGTACTTC
TRBD2	.	16	TRBV5-1	TRBJ2-1	CASTTGGGAGRDEQFF	TGCGCCAGCACCACCGGCGGGGGGGCTGGGAGGGATGAGCAGTTCTTC
.	.	15	TRBV5-6	TRBJ2-5	CASSLGNRVGETQYF	TGTGCCAGCAGCTTGGGCAACAGGGTCGGGGAGACCCAGTACTTC
TRBD2	.	15	TRBV20-1	TRBJ2-3	CSAGRSGRTTDTQYF	TGCAGTGCTGGACGTAGCGGGAGGACCACAGATACGCAGTATTTT
.	.	14	TRBV12-3/TRBV12-4	TRBJ2-5	CASSLARVRETQYF	TGTGCCAGCAGTTTAGCTCGCGTCAGGGAGACCCAGTACTTC
TRBD2	few	16	TRBV20-1	TRBJ2-2	CSATRPSGYNTGELFF	TGCAGTGCCACCCGGCCTAGCGGGTATAACACCGGGGAGCTGTTTTTT
.	few	13	TRBV7-3	TRBJ1-1	CASSWDPGTEAFF	TGTGCCAGCAGCTGGGACCCCGGGACTGAAGCTTTCTTT
.	.	11	TRBV20-1	TRBJ2-5	CSARTQETQYF	TGCAGTGCCAGGACCCAAGAGACCCAGTACTTC
TRBD1	.	15	TRBV7-3	TRBJ1-2	CASSSSPGQGHGYTF	TGTGCCAGCAGCTCCAGCCCGGGACAGGGTCATGGCTACACCTTC
.	.	16	TRBV24-1	TRBJ2-3	CATSDSAGQRRDTQYF	TGTGCCACCAGTGATTCGGCGGGACAGAGGAGAGATACGCAGTATTTT
TRBD2	.	15	TRBV3-1	TRBJ2-5	CASSQQRGSQETQYF	TGTGCCAGCAGCCAACAGCGGGGGTCGCAAGAGACCCAGTACTTC
.	few	17	TRBV24-1	TRBJ2-6	CATSDQAPAKGANVLTF	TGTGCCACCAGTGATCAAGCCCCGGCGAAGGGGGCCAACGTCCTGACTTTC
TRBD2	.	17	TRBV4-3	TRBJ2-5	CASSQGPSGRFVETQYF	TGCGCCAGCAGCCAAGGGCCTAGCGGGAGATTTGTTGAGACCCAGTACTTC
.	few	12	TRBV12-3/TRBV12-4	TRBJ1-1	CASSLHHTEAFF	TGTGCCAGCAGTTTACACCACACTGAAGCTTTCTTT
.	.	13	TRBV4-3	TRBJ2-5	CASSRGQQETQYF	TGCGCCAGCAGCCGCGGGCAGCAAGAGACCCAGTACTTC
.	many	17	TRBV5-1	TRBJ2-1	CASSLGPQSALYNEQFF	TGCGCCAGCAGCTTGGGGCCTCAGAGCGCCCTATACAATGAGCAGTTCTTC
.	.	15	TRBV5-1	TRBJ2-1	CASSLGVGAINEQFF	TGCGCCAGCAGCTTGGGTGTAGGCGCAATCAATGAGCAGTTCTTC
.	few	14	TRBV4-1	TRBJ2-1	CASSQRGFPAEQFF	TGCGCCAGCAGCCAACGAGGTTTTCCCGCTGAGCAGTTCTTC
.	few	11	TRBV20-1	TRBJ2-3	CSARYEDTQYF	TGCAGTGCTAGATATGAAGATACGCAGTATTTT
.	few	16	TRBV18	TRBJ2-5	CASSPSLSGRSETQYF	TGTGCCAGCTCACCAAGTTTATCGGGCCGTTCCGAGACCCAGTACTTC
.	once	14	TRBV5-8	TRBJ2-4	CASGVSGTKNIQYF	TGTGCCAGCGGTGTCTCCGGGACCAAAAACATTCAGTACTTC
TRBD2	few	14	TRBV7-8	TRBJ2-1	CASSLGTSGPEQFF	TGTGCCAGCAGCTTAGGAACTAGCGGGCCTGAGCAGTTCTTC
TRBD1	.	16	TRBV24-1	TRBJ1-5	CATSDKGQGLGQPQHF	TGTGCCACCAGTGATAAAGGACAGGGCTTGGGTCAGCCCCAGCATTTT
.	few	14	TRBV29-1	TRBJ1-1	CSVENQGGYTEAFF	TGCAGCGTTGAAAATCAGGGAGGGTACACTGAAGCTTTCTTT
.	.	16	TRBV5-6	TRBJ2-1	CASSLRWLASYNEQFF	TGTGCCAGCAGCTTGCGTTGGCTAGCGAGCTACAATGAGCAGTTCTTC
.	few	15	TRBV6-6	TRBJ1-2	CASILTGVWSQGYTF	TGTGCCAGCATTTTGACAGGAGTCTGGTCCCAGGGCTACACCTTC
.	.	15	TRBV12-3/TRBV12-4	TRBJ1-2	CASSPTDRTSYGYTF	TGTGCCAGCAGTCCCACCGACAGGACTAGTTATGGCTACACCTTC
TRBD1	many	13	TRBV29-1	TRBJ2-2	CSVDRGRTGELFF	TGCAGCGTCGACAGGGGAAGGACCGGGGAGCTGTTTTTT
TRBD1	.	17	TRBV7-8	TRBJ1-2	CASSLGGQGRDRGGYTF	TGTGCCAGCAGCTTGGGAGGACAGGGGAGGGACAGGGGTGGCTACACCTTC
.	few	16	TRBV20-1	TRBJ1-2	CSARDRLRDAGYGYTF	TGCAGTGCTAGAGATCGCCTCCGGGACGCAGGATATGGCTACACCTTC
.	.	13	TRBV5-1	TRBJ1-5	CASSLEGHQPQHF	TGCGCCAGCAGCTTGGAAGGACATCAGCCCCAGCATTTT
.	few	13	TRBV11-2	TRBJ1-6	CASSLLGDSPLHF	TGTGCCAGCAGCTTACTGGGAGACTCACCCCTCCACTTT
TRBD1	.	14	TRBV12-3/TRBV12-4	TRBJ2-7	CASSYDRGSDEQYF	TGTGCCAGCAGTTACGACAGGGGGTCTGACGAGCAGTACTTC
.	.	14	TRBV20-1	TRBJ1-1	CSARSVRGSTEAFF	TGCAGTGCTAGAAGTGTCAGGGGTAGCACTGAAGCTTTCTTT
.	few	15	TRBV20-1	TRBJ2-2	CSARDRQANTGELFF	TGCAGTGCTAGAGATCGCCAGGCGAACACCGGGGAGCTGTTTTTT
TRBD1	.	14	TRBV18	TRBJ2-5	CASSPRQGQETQYF	TGTGCCAGCTCACCTAGACAGGGCCAAGAGACCCAGTACTTC
TRBD1	.	14	TRBV5-1	TRBJ2-5	CASSAWTGRETQYF	TGCGCCAGCAGCGCGTGGACAGGGCGTGAGACCCAGTACTTC
.	few	16	TRBV5-1	TRBJ1-1	CASSLQGRSMNTEAFF	TGCGCCAGCAGCCTCCAGGGTAGGAGCATGAACACTGAAGCTTTCTTT